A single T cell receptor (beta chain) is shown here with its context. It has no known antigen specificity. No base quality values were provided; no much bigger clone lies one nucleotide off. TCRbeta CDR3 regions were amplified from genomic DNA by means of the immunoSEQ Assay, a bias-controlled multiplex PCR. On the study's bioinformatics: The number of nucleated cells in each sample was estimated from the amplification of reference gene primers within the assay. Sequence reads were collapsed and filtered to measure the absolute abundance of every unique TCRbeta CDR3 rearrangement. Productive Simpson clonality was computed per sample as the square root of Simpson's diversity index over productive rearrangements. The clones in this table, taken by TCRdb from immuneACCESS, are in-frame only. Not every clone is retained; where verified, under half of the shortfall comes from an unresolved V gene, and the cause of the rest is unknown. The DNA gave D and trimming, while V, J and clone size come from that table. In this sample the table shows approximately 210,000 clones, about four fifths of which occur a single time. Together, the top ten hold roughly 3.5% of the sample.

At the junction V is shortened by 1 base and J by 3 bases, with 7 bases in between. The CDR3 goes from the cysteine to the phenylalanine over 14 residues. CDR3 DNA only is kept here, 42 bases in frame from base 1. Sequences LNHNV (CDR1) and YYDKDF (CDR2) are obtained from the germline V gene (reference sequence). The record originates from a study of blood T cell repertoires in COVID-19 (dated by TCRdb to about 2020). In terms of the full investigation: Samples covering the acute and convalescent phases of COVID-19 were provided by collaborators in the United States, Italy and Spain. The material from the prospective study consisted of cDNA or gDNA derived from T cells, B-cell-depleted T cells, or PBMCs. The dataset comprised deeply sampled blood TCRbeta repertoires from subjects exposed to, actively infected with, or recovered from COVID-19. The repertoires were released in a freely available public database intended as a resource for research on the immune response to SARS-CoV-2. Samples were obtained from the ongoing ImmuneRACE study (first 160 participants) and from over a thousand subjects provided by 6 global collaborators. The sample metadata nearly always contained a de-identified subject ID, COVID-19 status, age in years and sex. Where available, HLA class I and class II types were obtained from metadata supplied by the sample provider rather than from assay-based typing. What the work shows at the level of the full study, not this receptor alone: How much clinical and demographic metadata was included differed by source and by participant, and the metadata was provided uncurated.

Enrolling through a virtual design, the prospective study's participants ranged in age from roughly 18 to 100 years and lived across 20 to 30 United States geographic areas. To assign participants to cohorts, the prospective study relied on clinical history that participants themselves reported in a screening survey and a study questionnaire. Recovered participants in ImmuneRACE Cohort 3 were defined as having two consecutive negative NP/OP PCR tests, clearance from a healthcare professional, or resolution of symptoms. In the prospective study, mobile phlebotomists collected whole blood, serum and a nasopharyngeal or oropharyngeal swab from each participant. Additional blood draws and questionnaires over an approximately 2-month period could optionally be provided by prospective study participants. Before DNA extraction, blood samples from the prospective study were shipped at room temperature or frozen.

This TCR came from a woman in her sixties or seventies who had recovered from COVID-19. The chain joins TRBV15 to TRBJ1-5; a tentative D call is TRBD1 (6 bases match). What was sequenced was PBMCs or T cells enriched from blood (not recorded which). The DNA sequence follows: TGTGCCACCAGCAGAGGACAGGTCAATCAGCCCCAGCATTTT. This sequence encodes CATSRGQVNQPQHF. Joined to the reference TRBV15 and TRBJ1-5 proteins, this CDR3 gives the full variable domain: DAMVIQNPRYQVTQFGKPVTLSCSQTLNHNVMYWYQQKSSQAPKLLFHYYDKDFNNEADTPDNFQSRRPNTSFCFLDIRSPGLGDTAMYLCATSRGQVNQPQHFGDGTRLSIL.